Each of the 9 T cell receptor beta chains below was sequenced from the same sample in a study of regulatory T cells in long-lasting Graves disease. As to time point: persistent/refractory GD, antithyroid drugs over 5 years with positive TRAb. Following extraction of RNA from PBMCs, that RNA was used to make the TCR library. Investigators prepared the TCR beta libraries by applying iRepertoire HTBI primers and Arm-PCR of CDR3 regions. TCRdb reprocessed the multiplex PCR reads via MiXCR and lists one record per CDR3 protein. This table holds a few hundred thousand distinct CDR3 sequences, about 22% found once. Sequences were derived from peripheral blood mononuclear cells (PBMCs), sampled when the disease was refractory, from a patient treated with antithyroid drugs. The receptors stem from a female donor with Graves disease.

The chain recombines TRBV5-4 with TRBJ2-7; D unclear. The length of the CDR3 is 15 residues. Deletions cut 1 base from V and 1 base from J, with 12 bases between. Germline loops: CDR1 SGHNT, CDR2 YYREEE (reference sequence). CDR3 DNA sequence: TGTGCCAGCAGCTTGAAATCCGCCCCGTCCTACGAGCAGTACTTC. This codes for CASSLKSAPSYEQYF.

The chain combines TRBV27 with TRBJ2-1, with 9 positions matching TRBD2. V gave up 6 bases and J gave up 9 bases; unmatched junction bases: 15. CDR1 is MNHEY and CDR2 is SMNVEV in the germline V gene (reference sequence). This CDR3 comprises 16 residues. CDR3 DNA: TGTGCCAGCAGCTCCCCAAGTAGCGGGAGAAGCGGTGAGCAGTTCTTC. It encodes CASSSPSSGRSGEQFF.

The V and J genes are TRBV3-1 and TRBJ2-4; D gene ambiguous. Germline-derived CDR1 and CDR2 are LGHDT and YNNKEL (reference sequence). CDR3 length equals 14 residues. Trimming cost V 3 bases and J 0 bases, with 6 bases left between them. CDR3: CASSHQGAKNIQYF. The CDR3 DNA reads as TGTGCCAGCAGCCATCAAGGAGCCAAAAACATTCAGTACTTC.

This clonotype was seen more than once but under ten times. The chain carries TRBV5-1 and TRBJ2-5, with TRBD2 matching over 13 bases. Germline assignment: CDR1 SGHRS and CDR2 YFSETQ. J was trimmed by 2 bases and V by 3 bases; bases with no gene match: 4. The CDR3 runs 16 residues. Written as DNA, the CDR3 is TGCGCCAGCAGCTCGGGACTAGCGGGGAAACAAGAGACCCAGTACTTC. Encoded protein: CASSSGLAGKQETQYF. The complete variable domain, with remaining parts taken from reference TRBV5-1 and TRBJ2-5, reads KAGVTQTPRYLIKTRGQQVTLSCSPISGHRSVSWYQQTPGQGLQFLFEYFSETQRNKGNFPGRFSGRQFSNSRSEMNVSTLELGDSALYLCASSSGLAGKQETQYFGPGTRLLVL.

CDR3 in DNA: TGTGCCAGTAGTCCCGGGGGACAGGGGATTCCCAATCAGCCCCAGCATTTT. Translation gives CASSPGGQGIPNQPQHF. V gene TRBV19 combines with J gene TRBJ1-5, with 10 bases matching TRBD1. The CDR3 is 17 amino acids. The junction had 10 bases not matched to a gene; V was cut back by 5 bases and J by 3 bases. Germline values: CDR1 LNHDA, CDR2 SQIVND (reference sequence).

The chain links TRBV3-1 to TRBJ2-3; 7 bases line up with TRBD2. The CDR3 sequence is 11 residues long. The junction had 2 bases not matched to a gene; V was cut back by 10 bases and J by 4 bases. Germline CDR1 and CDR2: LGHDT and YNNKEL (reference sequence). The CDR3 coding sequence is TGTGCCACCGCGGGGGCAGATACGCAGTATTTT. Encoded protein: CATAGADTQYF.

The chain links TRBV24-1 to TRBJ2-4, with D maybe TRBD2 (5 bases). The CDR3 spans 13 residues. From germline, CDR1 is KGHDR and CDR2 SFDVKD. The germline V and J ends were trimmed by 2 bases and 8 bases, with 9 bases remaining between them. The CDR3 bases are TGTGCCACCAGTGATTCCGGGGTGGACATTCAGTACTTC. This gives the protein CATSDSGVDIQYF.

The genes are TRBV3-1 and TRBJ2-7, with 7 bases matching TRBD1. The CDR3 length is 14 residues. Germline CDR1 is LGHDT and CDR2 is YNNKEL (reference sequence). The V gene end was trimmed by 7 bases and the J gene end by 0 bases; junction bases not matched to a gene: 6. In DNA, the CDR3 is TGTGCCAGCACTCTAACAGGGGTCTCCTACGAGCAGTACTTC. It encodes CASTLTGVSYEQYF.

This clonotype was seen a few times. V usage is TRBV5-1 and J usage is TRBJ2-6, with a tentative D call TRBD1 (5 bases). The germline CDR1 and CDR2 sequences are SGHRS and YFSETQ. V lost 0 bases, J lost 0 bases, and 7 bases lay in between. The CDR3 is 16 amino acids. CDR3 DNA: TGCGCCAGCAGCTTGGCAGGGTTCTCTGGGGCCAACGTCCTGACTTTC. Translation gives CASSLAGFSGANVLTF.